Listed below are T cell receptor beta chains from one sample, sequenced in a study of T cell changes during pregnancy in multiple sclerosis. The protocol was immunoSEQ multiplex PCR, while the TCRdb copy is restricted to in-frame clones and leaves out a portion. In the table there are tens of thousands of clones, 92% of which are singletons. Specimen: CD4+ T cells from peripheral blood mononuclear cells, collected after pregnancy. The source of these receptors is a female donor in good health, enrolled as a control in a pregnancy study. CDR3s include the opening cysteine and the closing phenylalanine or tryptophan. Fields, in order: clone size, D gene, J gene, V gene, CDR3 DNA, CDR3 protein. The D gene is left open where the match is weak. Only part of the rows carry a size: once, few, many, or a class if the clone is expanded.

size: once; D: -; J: TRBJ1-5; V: TRBV27; DNA: TGTGCCAGCAGTTTATCAGGACAGAGCAATCAGCCCCAGCATTTT; CDR3: CASSLSGQSNQPQHF
size: once; D: -; J: TRBJ1-3; V: TRBV30; DNA: TGTGCCTGGAGTGTATCTCACTCGGGGAACACCATATATTTT; CDR3: CAWSVSHSGNTIYF
size: -; D: -; J: TRBJ1-2; V: TRBV28; DNA: TGTGCCAGCAAGAGGGGGAGAGTTAACTATGGCTACACCTTC; CDR3: CASKRGRVNYGYTF
size: -; D: TRBD2; J: TRBJ2-5; V: TRBV2; DNA: TGTGCCAGCAGGTCTGGGACTAGCGGGGGGGGAGAGACCCAGTACTTC; CDR3: CASRSGTSGGGETQYF
size: -; D: -; J: TRBJ1-2; V: TRBV14; DNA: TGTGCCAGCAGCCAATTGCGGGGAACCTATGGCTACACCTTC; CDR3: CASSQLRGTYGYTF
size: -; D: TRBD2; J: TRBJ2-3; V: TRBV25-1; DNA: TGTGCCAGCAGTGCCACGGGGGGGTCGGGCACAGATACGCAGTATTTT; CDR3: CASSATGGSGTDTQYF
size: -; D: -; J: TRBJ1-4; V: TRBV30; DNA: TGTGCCTGGAGTGTAGGAGGGTATTTAGAAAAACTGTTTTTT; CDR3: CAWSVGGYLEKLFF
size: once; D: -; J: TRBJ1-2; V: TRBV25-1; DNA: TGTGCCAGCAGTGAATATGGGTCAGGGGAAGGCTACACCTTC; CDR3: CASSEYGSGEGYTF
size: -; D: TRBD1; J: TRBJ2-3; V: TRBV5-1; DNA: TGCGCCAGCAGTGGACAGGGCGCTAGCACAGATACGCAGTATTTT; CDR3: CASSGQGASTDTQYF
size: -; D: TRBD1; J: TRBJ1-4; V: TRBV7-2; DNA: TGTGCCAGCAGCTTAGTAGGAGGGACAGGGCAGAGTTTTTTT; CDR3: CASSLVGGTGQSFF
size: -; D: -; J: TRBJ1-5; V: TRBV28; DNA: TGTGCCAGCGGGTCGGGAAATCAGCCCCAGCATTTT; CDR3: CASGSGNQPQHF
size: -; D: -; J: TRBJ2-7; V: TRBV7-2; DNA: TGTGCCAGCAGCTTACATACCAGGGGTACCGAGCAGTACTTC; CDR3: CASSLHTRGTEQYF
size: -; D: -; J: TRBJ1-5; V: TRBV7-2; DNA: TGTGCCAGCAGCCCCGACAGTAGAAATCAGCCCCAGCATTTT; CDR3: CASSPDSRNQPQHF
size: few; D: TRBD1; J: TRBJ1-1; V: TRBV6-5; DNA: TGTGCCAGCATTAGGGACAGGGCGGCTTTCTTT; CDR3: CASIRDRAAFF
size: -; D: TRBD1; J: TRBJ1-2; V: TRBV6-5; DNA: TGTGCCAGCAGTAATCCGGGACAGGGGCACTATGGCTACACCTTC; CDR3: CASSNPGQGHYGYTF
size: -; D: -; J: TRBJ1-3; V: TRBV5-8; DNA: TGTGCCAGCAGCGTTTACTATGGGGACACTGGAAACACCATATATTTT; CDR3: CASSVYYGDTGNTIYF
size: -; D: -; J: TRBJ1-6; V: TRBV10-3; DNA: TGTGCCATCAGTGAGTCCAAATCTGGACTTTATAATTCACCCCTCCACTTT; CDR3: CAISESKSGLYNSPLHF
size: -; D: -; J: TRBJ1-5; V: TRBV21-1; DNA: TGTGCCAGCAGACCGGAGGCGAGAGGCGGTCAGCCCCAGCATTTT; CDR3: CASRPEARGGQPQHF
size: -; D: -; J: TRBJ2-5; V: TRBV18; DNA: TGTGCCAGCTCACCTCTGGGGGGGCGGCAAGAGACCCAGTACTTC; CDR3: CASSPLGGRQETQYF
size: -; D: TRBD1; J: TRBJ1-3; V: TRBV7-2; DNA: TGTGCCAGCAGCCCCGGACAGGGGGCACAGGGAAACACCATATATTTT; CDR3: CASSPGQGAQGNTIYF
size: -; D: TRBD2; J: TRBJ2-2; V: TRBV19; DNA: TGTGCCAGTAGGGCGGGGGAATTAACCGGGGAGCTGTTTTTT; CDR3: CASRAGELTGELFF
size: -; D: TRBD1; J: TRBJ1-2; V: TRBV18; DNA: TGTGCCAGCTCACCGGCCGCGACAGGGTCTAACTATGGCTACACCTTC; CDR3: CASSPAATGSNYGYTF
size: -; D: -; J: TRBJ1-1; V: TRBV2; DNA: TGTGCCAGCAGTGAACCACAGGCGACTGAAGCTTTCTTT; CDR3: CASSEPQATEAFF
size: -; D: -; J: TRBJ1-1; V: TRBV5-1; DNA: TGCGCCAGCAGCTCTAGGCAAGGGGGGGGGAACACTGAAGCTTTCTTT; CDR3: CASSSRQGGGNTEAFF
size: -; D: -; J: TRBJ1-5; V: TRBV2; DNA: TGTGCCAGCAGTGATGGGCCGTACAATCAGCCCCAGCATTTT; CDR3: CASSDGPYNQPQHF
size: once; D: TRBD2; J: TRBJ2-3; V: TRBV13; DNA: TGTGCCAGCAGCCCTAATTTGGGACTAGCGGGGGGGCGGACAGATACGCAGTATTTT; CDR3: CASSPNLGLAGGRTDTQYF
size: -; D: -; J: TRBJ2-2; V: TRBV7-3; DNA: TGTGCCAGCGAAGGGGGAGGGTTATTAAACACCGGGGAGCTGTTTTTT; CDR3: CASEGGGLLNTGELFF
size: -; D: -; J: TRBJ1-3; V: TRBV5-3; DNA: TGTGCCAGAAGCTTGGCTGTGATGGCAGCTGGAAACACCATATATTTT; CDR3: CARSLAVMAAGNTIYF
size: -; D: TRBD1; J: TRBJ1-1; V: TRBV18; DNA: TGTGCCAGCTCACCAAAGGGGACAGGGGTGAACACTGAAGCTTTCTTT; CDR3: CASSPKGTGVNTEAFF
size: -; D: TRBD1; J: TRBJ2-7; V: TRBV7-8; DNA: TGTGCCAGCAGCTGGGGACAGGGAAACTACGAGCAGTACTTC; CDR3: CASSWGQGNYEQYF
size: -; D: TRBD1; J: TRBJ1-4; V: TRBV18; DNA: TGTGCCAGCTCGTCCGGGACAGGGGATGAAAAACTGTTTTTT; CDR3: CASSSGTGDEKLFF
size: -; D: TRBD1; J: TRBJ2-3; V: TRBV9; DNA: TGTGCCAGCAGCGTAGGTCAGGGGGCAGGCACAGATACGCAGTATTTT; CDR3: CASSVGQGAGTDTQYF
size: -; D: TRBD2; J: TRBJ2-7; V: TRBV7-2; DNA: TGTGCCAGCAGCCCTAGCGGGGTCACCTACGAGCAGTACTTC; CDR3: CASSPSGVTYEQYF
size: once; D: TRBD1; J: TRBJ1-1; V: TRBV14; DNA: TGTGCCAGCAGCCAAGATTTTTGGGACAGCGGAAACACTGAAGCTTTCTTT; CDR3: CASSQDFWDSGNTEAFF
size: few; D: TRBD1; J: TRBJ1-1; V: TRBV5-1; DNA: TGCGCCAGCAGCCCGGACAGGGAGTACCTCCTCACTGAAGCTTTCTTT; CDR3: CASSPDREYLLTEAFF
size: once; D: -; J: TRBJ2-7; V: TRBV15; DNA: TGTGCCACCAGCGCACAGGGTTACGAGCAGTACTTC; CDR3: CATSAQGYEQYF
size: -; D: TRBD1; J: TRBJ2-3; V: TRBV7-9; DNA: TGTGCCAGCAGCCCCGGGACAGGGGGCACAGATACGCAGTATTTT; CDR3: CASSPGTGGTDTQYF
size: -; D: -; J: TRBJ1-1; V: TRBV6-1; DNA: TGTGCCAGCAGCGGGGGAAGGACTGAAGCTTTCTTT; CDR3: CASSGGRTEAFF
size: once; D: -; J: TRBJ2-5; V: TRBV6-5; DNA: TGTGCCAGCAGTAAGGGACTGCGAAAAGAGACCCAGTACTTC; CDR3: CASSKGLRKETQYF
size: once; D: -; J: TRBJ1-5; V: TRBV19; DNA: TGTGCCAGTAGTAGTCCCCAGGGGTTCTCCGTAGCGCCCCAGCATTTT; CDR3: CASSSPQGFSVAPQHF
size: -; D: TRBD1; J: TRBJ1-1; V: TRBV7-3; DNA: TGTGCCAGCAGTTTCCAGGGGGCTTTGAACACTGAAGCTTTCTTT; CDR3: CASSFQGALNTEAFF
size: -; D: TRBD1; J: TRBJ1-2; V: TRBV7-2; DNA: TGTGCCAGCAGCGGACAGGGGGTAGTCGATGGCTACACCTTC; CDR3: CASSGQGVVDGYTF
size: -; D: TRBD1; J: TRBJ1-4; V: TRBV7-2; DNA: TGTGCCAGCAGAAGTTACGGGACAGGGCAGGAAAAACTGTTTTTT; CDR3: CASRSYGTGQEKLFF
size: -; D: TRBD1; J: TRBJ1-1; V: TRBV18; DNA: TGTGCCAGCTCACCAGCCCAGGGGGGCACGCCTGAAGCTTTCTTT; CDR3: CASSPAQGGTPEAFF
size: -; D: TRBD1; J: TRBJ2-7; V: TRBV7-2; DNA: TGTGCCAGCAGCTCCTCCGGGACAGGGTATCACGAGCAGTACTTC; CDR3: CASSSSGTGYHEQYF
size: -; D: -; J: TRBJ2-2; V: TRBV2; DNA: TGTGCCAGCAGAGTAGCATTCACCGGGGAGCTGTTTTTT; CDR3: CASRVAFTGELFF